The 14 T cell receptor beta chains presented below share a single source sample, sequenced in a study of T cells in Graves' hyperthyroidism and ophthalmopathy. Amplification yielded TCR beta CDR3 regions, with RNA transcripts as the source. First-round RT-PCR with HTBI primers amplified the TCR CDR3 region. Using its own MiXCR run on the multiplex PCR reads, TCRdb lists one record per CDR3 protein. The sample consists of about 410,000 distinct CDR3 sequences, roughly 14% of them appearing once. Source material: blood. Every receptor here comes from a woman aged 30 to 39 with Graves' ophthalmopathy.

This clonotype was picked up many times. V is TRBV6-1 and J is TRBJ2-5, with 14 bases lining up with TRBD2. V dropped 7 bases and J dropped 3; count of bases not matched to a gene: 7. This CDR3 spans 16 amino acids. The germline gives CDR1 MNHNS, CDR2 SASEGT. The CDR3 DNA follows: TGTGCCAGCAACCAACCGGGACTAGCGGGGGAAGAGACCCAGTACTTC. It specifies CASNQPGLAGEETQYF.

Concerning this clonotype: Being one base from a much bigger clone, this may be a read error. V usage is TRBV5-1 and J usage is TRBJ1-1; 9 bases agree with TRBD1. From germline, CDR1 is SGHRS and CDR2 YFSETQ. This CDR3 contains 15 residues. The CDR3 spells CASSFGQGPNTEALF. Here the CDR3 DNA reads TGCGCCAGCAGCTTCGGACAGGGGCCGAACACTGAAGCTCTCTTT.

This clonotype has ten or more counts. The J gene is TRBJ2-3, the V gene TRBV11-3; unclear D gene. Germline loops: CDR1 SGHNT, CDR2 YENEEA. This CDR3 has 12 residues. V lost 4 bases to trimming and J lost 6 bases, with 8 bases between them. CDR3 in DNA: TGTGCCAGCAGCTCCTGGGCCGATACGCAGTATTTT. It encodes CASSSWADTQYF.

There are many counts of this clonotype. The chain employs TRBV3-1 and TRBJ1-3, with a possible D match to TRBD1 (6 bases). V lost 3 bases, J lost 4 bases, and 10 bases lay in between. This CDR3 comprises 14 residues. Germline V gene data show CDR1 as LGHDT and CDR2 as YNNKEL (reference sequence). The CDR3 region has the DNA TGTGCCAGCAGCCATCAGGGGAAGGGAAACACCATATATTTT. It yields the protein CASSHQGKGNTIYF. The variable domain in full, with the rest retrieved from reference TRBV3-1 and TRBJ1-3, is DTAVSQTPKYLVTQMGNDKSIKCEQNLGHDTMYWYKQDSKKFLKIMFSYNNKELIINETVPNRFSPKSPDKAHLNLHINSLELGDSAVYFCASSHQGKGNTIYFGEGSWLTVV.

This clonotype came up many times. This sequence joins TRBV28 and TRBJ2-3; D possibly corresponds to TRBD1 (5 bases). Between the trimmed V and J ends, which lost 5 bases and 2 bases, there was a span of 29 bases. CDR3 length: 20 amino acids. CDR1 is MDHEN, CDR2 SYDVKM, per germline. The CDR3 reads CASSHRTAGRFGRLTDTQYF. The CDR3 DNA reads TGTGCCAGCAGTCACAGGACGGCAGGGCGTTTTGGGCGTCTCACAGATACGCAGTATTTT.

This clonotype has more than one count but fewer than ten. The chain links TRBV5-4 to TRBJ2-5; a weak D match, TRBD2 (7 bases). The CDR3 extends over 18 amino acids. From germline, CDR1 is SGHNT and CDR2 YYREEE (reference sequence). Trimming pared 3 bases from V and 5 bases from J, leaving 26 bases between. The CDR3: CASSSEGAGGLIAETQYF. Here the CDR3 DNA reads TGTGCCAGCAGCTCCGAAGGGGCCGGGGGGCTTATAGCGGAGACCCAGTACTTC.

This clonotype was found many times. The chain recombines TRBV30 with TRBJ1-1, with no clear D. The CDR3 spans 12 residues. Per germline, CDR1 GTSNPN and CDR2 SVGIG (reference sequence). Trimming took 4 bases from V and 3 from J, leaving 9 bases between them. The CDR3 is CAWKEAHTEAFF. The CDR3 DNA follows: TGTGCCTGGAAAGAGGCGCACACTGAAGCTTTCTTT.

The V call is TRBV20-1, the J call TRBJ2-5; 8 nucleotides match TRBD2. Trimming cost V 3 bases and J 5 bases; bases outside gene matches: 8. The germline CDR1 and CDR2 sequences are DFQATT and SNEGSKA (reference sequence). The CDR3 runs to 14 residues. The CDR3 region has the DNA TGCAGTGCTAGTACTAGCGGTAAAGTGGAGACCCAGTACTTC. Translation: CSASTSGKVETQYF.

This rearrangement joins TRBV10-3 to TRBJ1-5; perhaps TRBD1 as D (5 bases). In germline, CDR1 is ENHRY, CDR2 SYGVKD. V dropped 0 bases and J dropped 0 bases, with 15 bases sitting between them. There are 18 residues in the CDR3. The CDR3 DNA follows: TGTGCCATCAGTGAGTCGATGTGGGGGGTGAATAGCAATCAGCCCCAGCATTTT. Protein product: CAISESMWGVNSNQPQHF.

The gene calls are TRBV7-2 and TRBJ2-3; 15 nucleotides align to TRBD2. V trimming: 5 bases; J trimming: 5 bases; junction bases outside the gene matches: 5. This CDR3 comprises 16 residues. Germline CDR1 is SGHTA and CDR2 is FQGNSA. CDR3 coding DNA: TGTGCCAGCAGCAGAGGACTAGCGGGGGGGCAAGATACGCAGTATTTT. This translates into CASSRGLAGGQDTQYF. Drawing the rest from reference TRBV7-2 and TRBJ2-3, the complete variable domain is GAGVSQSPSNKVTEKGKDVELRCDPISGHTALYWYRQSLGQGLEFLIYFQGNSAPDKSGLPSDRFSAERTGGSVSTLTIQRTQQEDSAVYLCASSRGLAGGQDTQYFGPGTRLTVL.

This clonotype was counted many times. This rearrangement joins TRBV28 to TRBJ1-2; tentatively, D is TRBD1 (6 bases). There are 14 residues in the CDR3. V lost 1 base and J lost 3, with 9 bases in between. Germline V gene data show CDR1 as MDHEN and CDR2 as SYDVKM. The CDR3 here is CASSLLKGDYGYTF. The CDR3 nucleotides read TGTGCCAGCAGTTTATTAAAGGGGGACTATGGCTACACCTTC.

This clonotype was detected many times. The chain links TRBV27 to TRBJ2-7, with D possibly matching TRBD2 (5 bases). Germline-derived CDR1 and CDR2 are MNHEY and SMNVEV (reference sequence). With 11 bases removed from V and 6 bases from J, the gap between germline ends came to 17 bases. The length of the CDR3 is 12 residues. The DNA of the CDR3 is TGTGCCGTCCTCTCCCCCCGGGGCGAGCAGTACTTC. This gives the protein CAVLSPRGEQYF.

J is TRBJ1-4 and V is TRBV6-5; the D gene is possibly TRBD1 (6 bases). CDR1 and CDR2 from the germline V gene are MNHEY and SVGAGI. The CDR3 is made up of 15 amino acids. V lost 2 bases and J lost 6, with 13 bases in between. In DNA, the CDR3 is TGTGCCAGCAGTTACAACACAGGGATTCATGAAAAACTGTTTTTT. Encoded protein: CASSYNTGIHEKLFF.

This clonotype has ten or more counts. The chain joins TRBV6-5 to TRBJ1-1; no clear D. Trimming cost V 0 bases and J 3 bases, with 8 bases left between them. The CDR3 sequence is 14 residues long. Germline-derived CDR1 and CDR2 are MNHEY and SVGAGI. CDR3 in amino acids: CASSYSNRDTEAFF. The CDR3 DNA follows: TGTGCCAGCAGTTACTCGAACAGAGACACTGAAGCTTTCTTT.